These 2 T cell receptor beta chains originate from one sample sequenced in a study of radiotherapy plus CTLA-4 blockade in lung cancer. Here immunoSEQ multiplex PCR was the method, and the copy in TCRdb shows in-frame clones only, minus some. The sample has around 99,000 clones; just over 85% are singletons. This material consisted of peripheral blood, taken from a patient treated with radiotherapy plus ipilimumab. Every receptor here comes from a human donor with non-small cell lung cancer that progressed on radiotherapy plus ipilimumab.

V is TRBV18 and J is TRBJ1-2, with 8 bases identical to TRBD1. With V trimmed by 2 bases and J by 4 bases, 9 bases remained unmatched. The CDR3 covers 16 residues. The germline V gene encodes CDR1 KGHSH and CDR2 LQKENI. The CDR3 DNA reads as TGTGCCAGCTCACCAGGGGCAGGGGGCGCTGGCTATGGCTACACCTTC. Its protein product is CASSPGAGGAGYGYTF.

Concerning this clone: A junction boundary mismatches the germline segment, possibly from a read error. This chain joins TRBV19 and TRBJ1-2, with D possibly matching TRBD1 (5 bases). Germline V gives CDR1 LNHDA, CDR2 SQIVND (reference sequence). This CDR3 comprises 13 residues. The chain's CDR3 is CASTRDARWVRSF. The CDR3 DNA is TGTGCCAGTACGCGGGACGCAAGGTGGGTAAGATCCTTC.